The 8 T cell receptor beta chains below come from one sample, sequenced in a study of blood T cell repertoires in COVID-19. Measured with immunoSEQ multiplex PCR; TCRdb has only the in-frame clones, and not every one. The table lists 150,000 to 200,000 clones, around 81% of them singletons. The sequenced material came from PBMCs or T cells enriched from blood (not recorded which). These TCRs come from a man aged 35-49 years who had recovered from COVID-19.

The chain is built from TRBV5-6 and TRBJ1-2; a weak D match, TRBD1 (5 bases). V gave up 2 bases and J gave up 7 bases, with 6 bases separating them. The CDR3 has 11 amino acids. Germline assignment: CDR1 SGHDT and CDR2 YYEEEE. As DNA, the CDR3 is TGTGCCAGCAGCTTCGGGGGTGGCTACACCTTC. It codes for CASSFGGGYTF.

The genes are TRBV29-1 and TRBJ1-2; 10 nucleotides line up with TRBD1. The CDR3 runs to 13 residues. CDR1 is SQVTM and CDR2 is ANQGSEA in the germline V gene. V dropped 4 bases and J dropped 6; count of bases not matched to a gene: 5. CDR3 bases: TGCAGCGTTGCGTATGGGACAGGGGATGGCTACACCTTC. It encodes CSVAYGTGDGYTF.

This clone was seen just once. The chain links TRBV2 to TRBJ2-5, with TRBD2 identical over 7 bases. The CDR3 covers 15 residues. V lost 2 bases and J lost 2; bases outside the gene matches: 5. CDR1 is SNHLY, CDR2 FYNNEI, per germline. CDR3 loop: CASSEFLAVQETQYF. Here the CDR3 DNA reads TGTGCCAGCAGTGAATTCCTAGCGGTGCAAGAGACCCAGTACTTC.

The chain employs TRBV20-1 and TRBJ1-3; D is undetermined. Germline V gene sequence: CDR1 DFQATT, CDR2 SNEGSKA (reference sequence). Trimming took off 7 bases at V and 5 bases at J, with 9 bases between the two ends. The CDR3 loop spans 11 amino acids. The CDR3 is CSVLVRNTIYF. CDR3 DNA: TGCAGTGTTTTAGTTAGAAACACCATATATTTT.

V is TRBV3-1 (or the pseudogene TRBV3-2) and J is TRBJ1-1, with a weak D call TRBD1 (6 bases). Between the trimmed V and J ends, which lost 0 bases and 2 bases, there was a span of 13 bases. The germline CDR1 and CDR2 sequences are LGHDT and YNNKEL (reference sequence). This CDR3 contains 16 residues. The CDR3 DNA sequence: TGTGCCAGCAGCCAAGATTGGGGACAACAAAACACTGAAGCTTTCTTT. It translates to CASSQDWGQQNTEAFF.

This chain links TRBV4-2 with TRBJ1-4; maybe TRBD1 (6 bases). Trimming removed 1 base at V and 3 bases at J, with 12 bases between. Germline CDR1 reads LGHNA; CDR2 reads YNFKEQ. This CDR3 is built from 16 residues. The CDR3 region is CASSQGRTAPNEKLFF. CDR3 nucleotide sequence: TGTGCCAGCAGCCAAGGGAGGACAGCCCCTAATGAAAAACTGTTTTTT.

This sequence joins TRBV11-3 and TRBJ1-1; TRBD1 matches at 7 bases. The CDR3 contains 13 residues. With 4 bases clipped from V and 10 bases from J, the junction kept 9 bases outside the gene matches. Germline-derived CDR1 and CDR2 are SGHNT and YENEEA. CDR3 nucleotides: TGTGCCAGCAGCTCCCAGACAGGGCTTACAGCTTTCTTT. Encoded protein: CASSSQTGLTAFF.

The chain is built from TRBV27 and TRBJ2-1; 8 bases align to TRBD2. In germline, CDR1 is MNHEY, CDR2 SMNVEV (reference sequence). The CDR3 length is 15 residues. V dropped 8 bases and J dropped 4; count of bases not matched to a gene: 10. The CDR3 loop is CASRQSGGVYNEQFF. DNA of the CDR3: TGTGCCAGCCGTCAGAGCGGGGGAGTTTACAATGAGCAGTTCTTC.